The entry below gives a single TCR beta chain sequence along with its context. These data originate in a study of blood T cell repertoires in COVID-19. Across the whole study: Both acute and convalescent COVID-19 samples were obtained from the United States, Italy and Spain. Sources were T cells, B-cell-depleted T cells, or PBMCs; the material itself was cDNA or gDNA.

The CDR3 length is 15 residues. Germline V lookup: CDR1 MNHEY, CDR2 SVGAGI. Trimming removed 0 bases at V and 2 bases at J, with 10 bases between. Methods used by the authors: Amplification with reference gene primers provided the estimates of nucleated cell counts. Clones were read by immunoSEQ multiplex PCR, and TCRdb kept only the in-frame ones, dropping some. V and J calls and clone size are copied from that table; D and trimming were computed from the DNA. The sample lists around 700,000 clones; approximately 90% were seen once. The sample taken for sequencing was peripheral blood. The rearrangement links TRBV6-5 to TRBJ1-1, with D possibly matching TRBD1 (6 bases). The receptor's source is a woman aged 18-29 years with acute or convalescent COVID-19. CDR3 coding DNA: TGTGCCAGCAGTTACTCGATACAGGGTAACACTGAAGCTTTCTTT. It yields the protein CASSYSIQGNTEAFF.